This T cell receptor beta chain was captured in a study of cytomegalovirus exposure and HLA in healthy donors. The PCR contained 60 Vbeta and 13 Jbeta primers. TCRdb's copy holds only in-frame clones and misses some; the assay was immunoSEQ multiplex PCR. The table includes over 200,000 clones, around 88% detected once. Trimming took 5 bases from V and 0 from J; bases not matched to a gene: 10. Germline V gene lookup returns CDR1 MNHEY and CDR2 SMNVEV (reference sequence). The CDR3 sequence is 17 residues long. Worth noting for this clone: Its antigen is not identified.

General study findings and limits: An Asian-associated ancestry cluster reportedly showed fewer N-insertions than the roughly 700-donor mean in a later analysis. When analyzed later, a missense DCLRE1C variant was found to be linked to TCR beta V- and J-gene trimming. Confirmation in vitro established that a few CMV-associated chains were specific for CMV antigens. Previous analysis showed most TCR beta V segments were productive about 87% or about 30% of the time.

This receptor was taken from a woman aged 18-29 years in good health and CMV-seronegative. The sample taken for sequencing was PBMCs. The chain uses TRBV27 and TRBJ1-5; 7 nucleotides align to TRBD1. This CDR3 is CASSNKGQTNSNQPQHF. In DNA form, the CDR3 reads TGTGCCAGCAGTAATAAGGGACAGACAAATAGCAATCAGCCCCAGCATTTT.